This T cell receptor beta chain was recovered during a study of T cells in Graves' hyperthyroidism and ophthalmopathy. Inclusion characteristics of ophthalmopathy patients comprised a Clinical Activity Score of at least 3, a NOSPECS grade of at least 4, and duration under 3 months. RNA transcripts gave rise to amplified TCR beta CDR3 regions. A first-round RT-PCR of the TCR CDR3 used the HTBI primer set. TCRdb independently ran MiXCR on the multiplex PCR reads; one entry per CDR3 protein. The sample yields hundreds of thousands of distinct CDR3 sequences, around 15% seen once. The V end was cut by 4 bases, the J end by 0 bases, with 16 bases between. CDR1 and CDR2 from the germline V gene are ENHRY and SYGVKD. The CDR3 extends over 16 amino acids.

This TCR was recovered from a middle-aged man with Graves' ophthalmopathy. The sequencing sample was made of blood. V is TRBV10-3 and J is TRBJ2-7; D is possibly TRBD1 (6 bases). CDR3 DNA: TGTGCCATCAGTGGAAACAACAGGGAGAGCTCCTACGAGCAGTACTTC. As protein: CAISGNNRESSYEQYF.